This is a list of T cell receptor beta chains from one sample in a study of T cells in localized non-small cell lung cancer. Data came from immunoSEQ multiplex PCR; TCRdb stores just in-frame clones and leaves some out. The sample carries about 11,000 clones, about 85% recorded once. Material: peripheral blood, obtained before any cancer treatment. The receptor set was obtained from a male donor aged 60 or older with stage I lung adenocarcinoma. Both conserved end residues are part of each CDR3. Fields, in order: CDR3 length, V gene, clone size, CDR3 protein. Clone size is given for some rows only: seen once, a few or many times, or a class if the clone is expanded.

>15|TRBV6-4|NA
CASSDGAGGTDTQYF
>12|TRBV10-3|NA
CAIRNTGEGQFF
>16|TRBV7-2|NA
CASNLFWSSGADTQYF
>14|TRBV15|NA
CATSREGVSYEQYF
>12|TRBV28|NA
CASSPGGYEQYF
>11|TRBV5-8|NA
CASSLEEPQHF
>15|TRBV19|NA
CASRPGTGNTGELFF
>13|TRBV7-3|few
CASSRDRGETQYF
>16|TRBV6-6|NA
CASSYSTGRALTEAFF
>15|TRBV28|NA
CASSGPSGFTDTQYF
>14|TRBV19|NA
CASSIQGAGEKLFF
>17|TRBV4-3|NA
CASSQEKRLRGTDTQYF
>16|TRBV7-2|NA
CASSFLGGDRVTEAFF
>14|TRBV11-1|once
CASSPGQGGETQYF
>17|TRBV28|once
CASSLGDRRLAKNIQYF
>16|TRBV7-6|NA
CASSIYDVGYGNEQFF
>17|TRBV27|once
CASSLGQGAAGNTEAFF
>15|TRBV19|NA
CASSGLSTTNEKLFF
>13|TRBV2|NA
CAKRLAGYNEQFF
>14|TRBV19|NA
CASNPYQDHYGYTF
>15|TRBV10-1|NA
CASKGDPGYQETQYF
>18|TRBV23-1|NA
CASSHRTGLLDIQETQYF
>14|TRBV27|NA
CASRGRGLASEQFF
>16|TRBV19|NA
CASSSRWAGEPYEQYF
>13|TRBV5-1|once
CASNERGGEKLFF
>13|TRBV7-6|NA
CASSPTAGNTIYF
>15|TRBV5-1|NA
CASSLEGGSNQPQHF
>14|TRBV27|NA
CASSAQGSNYGYTF
>14|TRBV5-1|NA
CASSLEADSYEQYF
>13|TRBV30|NA
CAWSVQNGSPLHF
>12|TRBV2|NA
CASNWKGGEAFF
>15|TRBV5-1|NA
CASSLRAGEVGEQYF
>13|TRBV5-1|NA
CASSLVGGYEQYF
>16|TRBV4-2|NA
CASSQDLAGGPDTQYF
>13|TRBV7-9|once
CASSSIRPDTQYF
>13|TRBV4-3|NA
CASSPMTYTEAFF
>14|TRBV11-3|NA
CASSRQGYNSPLHF
>14|TRBV7-9|NA
CASSLSTANYGYTF